The clone carrying this T cell receptor (beta chain) was seen only a few times. The antigen is not known. The V gene lost 5 bases and the J gene lost 1 base, with 14 bases spanning the gap. Germline V lookup: CDR1 GTSNPN, CDR2 SVGIG (reference sequence). The CDR3 spans 14 residues. This record belongs to a study of cytomegalovirus exposure and HLA in healthy donors. The wider study: A preliminary data release comprised 80 million or so unique TCRs obtained from HLA-typed donors.

Study results and limitations: Across all donors, roughly uniform sequencing depth was an assumption of the presence/absence analyses.

60 Vbeta and 13 Jbeta primers were used in PCR. Only in-frame clones appear in the TCRdb table, and some are missing; sequencing was by immunoSEQ multiplex PCR. The sample yields under 200,000 clones, roughly 80% seen once. This sequence was found in a male donor in good health and CMV-seropositive. The gene calls are TRBV30 and TRBJ1-2; D ambiguous. The sequencing sample was made of PBMCs. The CDR3 sequence is CAWEAGQINYGYTF. In nucleotides, the CDR3 is TGTGCCTGGGAAGCAGGTCAGATTAACTATGGCTACACCTTC.